The 19 T cell receptor beta chains listed next were all sequenced from one sample in a study of brain T cells in children with intractable seizures (dated by TCRdb to the early 2020s). The label giving this sample's time point can be read as: blood from clinic visit 5 months post-surgery; TSC patient then seizure free. Libraries were built with the immunoSEQ multiplex PCR assay. TCRdb retrieved this table from immuneACCESS and kept in-frame rearrangements only. Not all clones are present; in checked studies, unresolved V genes account for under half, and no reason is known for the remainder. Within this sample are about 340,000 clones, with about 94% of them counted one time only. Of the sample, 5.7% falls within the top ten clones. Sequencing used peripheral blood, obtained roughly 5 months after surgery. These receptors were collected from a boy younger than two with tuberous sclerosis and intractable seizures.

The gene calls are TRBV2 and TRBJ2-3; 7 positions match TRBD2. From germline, CDR1 is SNHLY and CDR2 FYNNEI. The ends lost 6 bases at V and 6 bases at J; junction bases unmatched: 9. CDR3 length: 14 residues. Here the CDR3 DNA reads TGTGCCAGCAGGGGCGGGAGTCTCTTTGATACGCAGTATTTT. Translation gives CASRGGSLFDTQYF.

The chain combines TRBV6-2 or TRBV6-3 with TRBJ1-5, with a tentative D call TRBD1 (6 bases). Trimming cost V 5 bases and J 6 bases, with 17 bases left between them. The CDR3 is 15 residues long. CDR1 and CDR2 from the germline V gene are MNHEY and SVGEGT. The CDR3, as DNA: TGTGCCAGCAGTCAACAGGGAGTTCAGGGTCAGCCCCAGCATTTT. Its protein product is CASSQQGVQGQPQHF.

A few counts support this clone. This chain uses TRBV6-5 with TRBJ1-4, with D perhaps TRBD1 (6 bases). With 5 bases removed from V and 8 bases from J, the gap between germline ends came to 9 bases. Germline V lookup: CDR1 MNHEY, CDR2 SVGAGI. This CDR3 is 12 amino acids long. The CDR3 protein is CASSQRGEKLFF. The DNA of the CDR3 is TGTGCCAGCAGTCAGAGGGGGGAAAAACTGTTTTTT.

This clone has only one observation. The V call is TRBV9, the J call TRBJ2-3; possibly TRBD2 for D (5 bases). Germline lookup yields CDR1 SGDLS and CDR2 YYNGEE. The CDR3 length is 17 residues. Trimming took off 0 bases at V and 5 bases at J, with 19 bases between the two ends. For the CDR3, the DNA is TGTGCCAGCAGCGTAGAGCCGGGTCAGAGGGTAGGAGATACGCAGTATTTT. Translating it yields CASSVEPGQRVGDTQYF.

The V call is TRBV2, the J call TRBJ2-7; possible D gene TRBD1, 5 bases. The CDR3 sequence is 14 residues long. Trimming took off 7 bases at V and 5 bases at J, with 18 bases between the two ends. From germline, CDR1 is SNHLY and CDR2 FYNNEI. CDR3 region: CASNRQGRVDEQYF. CDR3 coding DNA: TGTGCCAGCAATAGGCAGGGTCGGGTCGACGAGCAGTACTTC. Variable domain in full (rest from reference TRBV2 and TRBJ2-7): EPEVTQTPSHQVTQMGQEVILRCVPISNHLYFYWYRQILGQKVEFLVSFYNNEISEKSEIFDDQFSVERPDGSNFTLKIRSTKLEDSAMYFCASNRQGRVDEQYFGPGTRLTVT.

The V call is TRBV11-2, the J call TRBJ1-1; possibly TRBD1 for D (6 bases). This CDR3 region has 14 residues. Germline V gene data show CDR1 as SGHAT and CDR2 as FQNNGV. V shed 0 bases and J shed 7 bases, with 12 bases lying between them. The CDR3 nucleotides read TGTGCCAGCAGCTTAGAATTTCAGGGGAATGAAGCTTTCTTT. It translates to CASSLEFQGNEAFF.

The chain recombines TRBV30 with TRBJ1-1, with D hard to call. The V end lost 4 bases, the J end lost 4 bases, and 13 bases lay between the germline ends. Germline CDR1 reads GTSNPN; CDR2 reads SVGIG (reference sequence). The CDR3 consists of 13 residues. The CDR3 protein is CAWIPGYGTEAFF. The CDR3 DNA sequence: TGTGCCTGGATACCGGGGTATGGCACTGAAGCTTTCTTT.

CDR3 protein: CSVRDGYEQYF. The CDR3 DNA is TGCAGCGTTAGGGACGGATACGAGCAGTACTTC. The gene calls are TRBV29-1 and TRBJ2-7; either TRBD1 or TRBD2 may fit D (5 bases each). Trimming stripped 5 bases from V and 4 bases from J, with 9 bases between. This CDR3 has 11 residues. CDR1 and CDR2 (germline): SQVTM, ANQGSEA.

The rearrangement links TRBV3-1 (or the pseudogene TRBV3-2) to TRBJ1-3; D is undetermined. Trimming stripped 0 bases from V and 2 bases from J, with 8 bases between. This CDR3 spans 15 amino acids. Germline V gene lookup returns CDR1 LGHDT and CDR2 YNNKEL (reference sequence). This CDR3 is CASSQENLAGNTIYF. Here the CDR3 DNA reads TGTGCCAGCAGCCAAGAAAACTTGGCTGGAAACACCATATATTTT.

The chain is built from TRBV24-1 and TRBJ2-3, with unresolved D. V lost 0 bases and J 5 bases, leaving 8 bases between the germline ends. The CDR3 covers 14 residues. Germline-derived CDR1 and CDR2 are KGHDR and SFDVKD. In DNA form, the CDR3 reads TGTGCCACCAGTGATTTGCGTGGCGGAGATACGCAGTATTTT. This encodes CATSDLRGGDTQYF.

CDR3 residues: CASSVALGPQETQYF. The CDR3 DNA is TGTGCCAGCAGCGTAGCCCTGGGACCTCAAGAGACCCAGTACTTC. V gene TRBV9 combines with J gene TRBJ2-5; the D gene could be TRBD1 or TRBD2 (5 bases each). The CDR3 runs 15 residues. Germline V gene sequence: CDR1 SGDLS, CDR2 YYNGEE. The V end was cut by 0 bases, the J end by 2 bases, with 11 bases between.

The chain recombines TRBV21-1 with TRBJ2-3. TRBV21-1 is deemed a pseudogene. The CDR3 loop spans 14 amino acids. CDR3 DNA: TGTGCCAGCAGCAAAAACTCGAAGGCAGATACGCAGTATTTT. This encodes CASSKNSKADTQYF.

As for this clone: The junction differs from germline at one of its ends, possibly a read error. J is TRBJ2-2 and V is TRBV2; perhaps TRBD1 as D (5 bases). The germline gives CDR1 SNHLY, CDR2 FYNNEI. The CDR3 runs to 14 residues. The CDR3 coding sequence is TGTGCCAGCAGAGAAGGGGCGAACACCGGGGAGCTGTTTTTT. Amino acids: CASREGANTGELFF.

This rearrangement joins TRBV7-2 to TRBJ2-2, with 8 bases aligning to TRBD2. Germline V gene data show CDR1 as SGHTA and CDR2 as FQGNSA. J lost 6 bases, V lost 5 bases, and 8 bases had no gene match. The CDR3 contains 15 residues. The CDR3 sequence is CASSPTSAGSGELFF. In DNA, the CDR3 is TGTGCCAGCAGCCCGACTAGCGCAGGGTCCGGGGAGCTGTTTTTT.

CDR3 DNA sequence: TGTGCCAGTAGTCCTCGGTGGGACAGGCTTCAGCAGGCCCAGCATTTT. Protein sequence: CASSPRWDRLQQAQHF. This chain joins TRBV19 and TRBJ1-5, with 8 bases lining up with TRBD1. The CDR3 loop spans 16 amino acids. Germline CDR1 reads LNHDA; CDR2 reads SQIVND (reference sequence). Germline trimming cut 5 bases from V and 11 bases from J; bases unmatched to any gene: 17.

This chain connects TRBV11-3 to TRBJ2-1, with D possibly TRBD2 on 6 matching bases. V was pared by 1 base and J by 2 bases, with 12 bases between. Per germline, CDR1 SGHNT and CDR2 YENEEA. The CDR3 sequence is 16 residues long. The CDR3, as DNA: TGTGCCAGCAGCTTAGGTGATAGCGGTACCTACAATGAGCAGTTCTTC. Translation gives CASSLGDSGTYNEQFF. Complete variable domain (other parts from reference TRBV11-3 and TRBJ2-1): EAGVVQSPRYKIIEKKQPVAFWCNPISGHNTLYWYLQNLGQGPELLIRYENEEAVDDSQLPKDRFSAERLKGVDSTLKIQPAELGDSAVYLCASSLGDSGTYNEQFFGPGTRLTVL.

The chain recombines TRBV5-4 with TRBJ2-1; TRBD2 is a possible D gene (7 bases). V was cut by 3 bases and J by 6 bases, with 10 bases left in between. Germline CDR1 SGHNT, CDR2 YYREEE (reference sequence). The CDR3 covers 13 residues. CDR3 DNA sequence: TGTGCCAGCAGCTGGGGGGGGCGCAATGAGCAGTTCTTC. Its protein product is CASSWGGRNEQFF.

The chain links TRBV9 to TRBJ2-5; D may be TRBD1 (5 bases). V lost 2 bases to trimming and J lost 2 bases, with 16 bases between them. Germline CDR1 reads SGDLS; CDR2 reads YYNGEE. This CDR3 region has 16 residues. The CDR3 DNA sequence: TGTGCCAGCAGCGTGGGGCGAAGCCCATCGCAAGAGACCCAGTACTTC. The encoded protein is CASSVGRSPSQETQYF.

This chain joins TRBV7-3 and TRBJ2-5; D may be TRBD1 or TRBD2 (5 bases each). Germline-derived CDR1 and CDR2 are SGHTA and FQGTGA. The CDR3 covers 15 residues. Trimming removed 1 base from V and 2 bases from J, with 11 bases in between. The CDR3 sequence is CASSLNGARQETQYF. The CDR3 DNA sequence: TGTGCCAGCAGCTTAAACGGGGCGCGTCAAGAGACCCAGTACTTC.